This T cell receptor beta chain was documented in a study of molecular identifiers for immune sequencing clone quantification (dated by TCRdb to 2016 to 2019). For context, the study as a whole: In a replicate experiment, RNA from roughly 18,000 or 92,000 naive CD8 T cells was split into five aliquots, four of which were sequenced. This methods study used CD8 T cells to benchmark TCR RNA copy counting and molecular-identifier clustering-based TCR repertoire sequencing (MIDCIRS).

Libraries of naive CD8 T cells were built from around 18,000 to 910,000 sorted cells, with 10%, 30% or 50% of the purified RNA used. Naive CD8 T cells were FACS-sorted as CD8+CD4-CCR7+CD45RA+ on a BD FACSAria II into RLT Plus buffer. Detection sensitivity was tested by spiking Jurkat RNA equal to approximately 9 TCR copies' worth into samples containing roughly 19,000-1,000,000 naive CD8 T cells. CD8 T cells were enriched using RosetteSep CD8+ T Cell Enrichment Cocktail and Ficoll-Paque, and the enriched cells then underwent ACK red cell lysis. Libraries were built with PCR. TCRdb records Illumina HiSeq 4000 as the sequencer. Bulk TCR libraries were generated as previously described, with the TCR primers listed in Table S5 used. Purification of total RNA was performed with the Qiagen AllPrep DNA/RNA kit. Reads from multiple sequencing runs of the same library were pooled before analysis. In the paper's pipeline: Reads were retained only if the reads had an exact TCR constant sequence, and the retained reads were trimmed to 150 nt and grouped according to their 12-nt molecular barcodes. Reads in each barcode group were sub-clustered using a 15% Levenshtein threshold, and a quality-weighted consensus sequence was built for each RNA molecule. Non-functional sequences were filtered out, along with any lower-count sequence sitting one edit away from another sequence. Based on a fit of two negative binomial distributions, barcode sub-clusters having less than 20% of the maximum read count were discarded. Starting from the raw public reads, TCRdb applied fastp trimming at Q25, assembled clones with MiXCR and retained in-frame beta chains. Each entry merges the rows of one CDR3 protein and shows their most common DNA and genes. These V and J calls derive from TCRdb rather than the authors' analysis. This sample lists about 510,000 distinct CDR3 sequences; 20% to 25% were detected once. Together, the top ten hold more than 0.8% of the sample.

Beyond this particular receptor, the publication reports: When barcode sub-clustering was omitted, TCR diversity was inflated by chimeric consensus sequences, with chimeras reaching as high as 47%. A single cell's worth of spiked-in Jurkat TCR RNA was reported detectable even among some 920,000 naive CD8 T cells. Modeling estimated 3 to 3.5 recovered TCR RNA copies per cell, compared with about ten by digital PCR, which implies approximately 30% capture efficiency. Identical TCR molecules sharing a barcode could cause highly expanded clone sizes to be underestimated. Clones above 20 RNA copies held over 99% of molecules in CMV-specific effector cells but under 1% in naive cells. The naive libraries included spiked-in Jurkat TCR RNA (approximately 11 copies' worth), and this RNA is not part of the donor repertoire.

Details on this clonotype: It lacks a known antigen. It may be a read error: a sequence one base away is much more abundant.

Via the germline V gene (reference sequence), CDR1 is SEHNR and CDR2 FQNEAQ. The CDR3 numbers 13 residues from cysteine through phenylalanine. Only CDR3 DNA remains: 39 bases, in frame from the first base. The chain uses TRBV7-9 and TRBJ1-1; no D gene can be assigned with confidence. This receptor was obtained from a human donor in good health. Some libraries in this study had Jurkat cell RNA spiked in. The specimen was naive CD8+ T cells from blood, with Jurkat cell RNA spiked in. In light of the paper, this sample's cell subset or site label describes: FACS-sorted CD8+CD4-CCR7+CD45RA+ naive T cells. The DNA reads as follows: TGTGCCAGCCGTTCTGTAATGAACGCTGAAGCTTTCTTT. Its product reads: CASRSVMNAEAFF.